The sample holds a few counts of the clone carrying this TCR beta chain. The antigen remains unidentified. These data originate in a study of type 1 regulatory T cells. The CDR3 length is 13 residues. The V and J ends lost 4 bases and 8 bases respectively, with 13 bases between them. From germline, CDR1 is SGHDT and CDR2 YYEEEE. Each CDR3 protein is one row after TCRdb ran MiXCR on the reads. The sample records roughly 46,000 distinct CDR3 sequences, more than 10% being singletons. This TCR came from a human donor in good health. The sample comprised cultured non-Tr1 T cells, either the whole culture or a sorted T cell fraction (not recorded which). This chain links TRBV5-6 with TRBJ2-1; D unresolved. The CDR3 nucleotides are TGTGCCAGCAGCCGAAACTACAGAGATGAGCAGTTCTTC. This gives the protein CASSRNYRDEQFF.